This TCR beta chain originates from a study of T cells in Graves' hyperthyroidism and ophthalmopathy (dated by TCRdb to about 2019). Background on the whole study: To identify TCR V-J signatures that set the groups apart, the researchers used a discovery cohort of about a hundred patients, made up of about 44 with Graves' ophthalmopathy and some 58 with stable Graves' hyperthyroidism. Prospective prediction of ophthalmopathy was tested in an independent validation cohort consisting of some 18 hyperthyroidism patients and some 17 patients who later progressed to ophthalmopathy. For training and testing, the 80 to 100 patients in the discovery cohort were randomly divided in a 7:3 ratio. In addition, the study compared T-cell repertoires in thyroid tissue and in blood from several Graves' hyperthyroidism patients. Following sampling, methimazole starting at 30 mg daily was given to hyperthyroidism patients, and high-dose intravenous methylprednisolone was given to ophthalmopathy patients. The paper describes TCR Vbeta CDR3 sequencing of 130 to 150 peripheral blood samples, made up of about 40 ophthalmopathy patients, more than 70 hyperthyroidism patients and roughly 17 progressor patients.

Summary of the overall study and its limitations: Blood samples also contained most of the expanded thyroid clonotypes (frequency above 0.001), which suggests that blood repertoires may reflect thyroid immune responses. No statistical method was used to fix the sample size in advance, and group allocation was not hidden from the investigators. In validation, the model predicted progression to ophthalmopathy with 65% to 71% sensitivity and less than 80% specificity, a median of 6.5 months before onset. A 13 V-J signature model separated ophthalmopathy from stable hyperthyroidism, with around 88% sensitivity and 81% to 83% specificity in cross-validation and 80%/75% in testing.

The TCR beta CDR3 regions were amplified from the RNA transcripts. For the first round of RT-PCR on the TCR CDR3, the HTBI primer set was used together with the Qiagen OneStep RT-PCR kit. Libraries were constructed in a second round of multiplex PCR, after which size selection and purification were carried out. The libraries were sequenced on an Illumina HiSeq2000 using paired-end 100 bp reads. Per the original workflow: SOAPnuke was used to process the raw data, with reads discarded if the reads contained adapters or uncalled bases, had a mean Phred below 15, or lacked an exact constant-primer or identifier match. High-quality paired reads were merged with COPE v1.2.5, and unique nucleotide sequences were defined as clonotypes. MiTCR v1.1 was used to align the clonotypes against IMGT TRBV, TRBD and TRBJ reference segments. Only V-J combinations with frequency above 0.0001, covering about 99% of repertoires, were analysed. A TCS score was defined as the ratio of F50 (clonal expansion) to E x V (chaos), with BLOSUM62-based TCRdist applied between CDR3 peptides within each V-J. Welch's t-statistics and random forest reduced around 520 V-J features to under 15, which were used in a naive Bayes classifier (R e1071). The Morisita-Horn index was used to measure how similar the thyroid and blood repertoires were. TCRdb applied fastp at Q25 and MiXCR to the public reads, then kept only in-frame beta chains. Each entry is one CDR3 protein sequence, shown with its most common DNA and genes. The V and J calls were determined by TCRdb, not by the authors. This sample lists 660,000 or so distinct CDR3 sequences; less than 45% were detected once. Less than 9% of the sample is taken by the ten largest.

This clonotype turned up a few times. No antigen is known for it. No qualities accompany the bases; no much larger clone lies one base away. Patients with uncontrolled infections, other autoimmune diseases, pregnancy or lactation were excluded. Diagnoses were established on the basis of clinical symptoms, serum thyroxine and TRAb, thyroid ultrasound, and orbital computed tomography. Trizol reagent was used to extract total RNA, and RNA quality was then checked on an Agilent 2100 Bioanalyzer. Taken from cysteine to phenylalanine, the CDR3 has 14 residues. Of the read, only the CDR3 DNA is kept; its 42 bases are in frame from base 1. As encoded in the germline V gene (reference sequence), CDR1 is SEHNR while CDR2 is FQNEAQ. Ends trimmed: V by 5 bases, J by 6 bases; bases unmatched to a gene: 8.

The V and J segments used are TRBV7-9 and TRBJ1-2; TRBD1 agrees with 8 junctional bases. Specimen: peripheral blood or thyroid tissue (not recorded which). The clonotype was recovered from an adult man with Graves' disease, either hyperthyroidism or ophthalmopathy (not recorded which). This receptor carries the CDR3 CASSAGQGNNGYTF. The DNA reads TGTGCCAGCAGCGCAGGACAGGGAAATAATGGCTACACCTTC. Extended through the reference TRBV7-9 and TRBJ1-2 proteins, this CDR3 yields the full variable domain: DTGVSQNPRHKITKRGQNVTFRCDPISEHNRLYWYRQTLGQGPEFLTYFQNEAQLEKSRLLSDRFSAERPKGSFSTLEIQRTEQGDSAMYLCASSAGQGNNGYTFGSGTRLTVV.